This T cell receptor (beta chain) was identified in a study of T cells in Graves' hyperthyroidism and ophthalmopathy. About this clonotype itself: The junction departs from the called germline gene at one end, perhaps through a read error.

Amplified TCR beta CDR3 regions came from RNA transcripts. The HTBI primer set was used in a first-round RT-PCR of the TCR CDR3. TCRdb called the multiplex PCR reads again in MiXCR, with one record for every CDR3 protein. The data hold roughly 180,000 distinct CDR3 sequences, with less than 10% observed a single time. Germline V gene sequence: CDR1 SGHNT, CDR2 YYREEE (reference sequence). CDR3 length: 13 residues. Cells are PBMCs isolated from more than 8.5 ml of fresh blood. The rearrangement links TRBV5-4 to TRBJ2-1; D is possibly TRBD2 (7 bases). The receptor comes from a woman younger than 30 with Graves' hyperthyroidism that later progressed to Graves' ophthalmopathy. Sequenced sample: blood. The chain's CDR3 is CASSPGGHNEQLF. In DNA, the CDR3 is TGTGCCAGCAGCCCCGGGGGGCACAATGAGCAGCTCTTC.